In this sample, the clone carrying this T cell receptor beta chain turned up many times. Its antigen is undetermined. These data come from a study of CD8 T cells in ankylosing spondylitis. Study-wide results and caveats: Matched synovial fluid from ankylosing spondylitis patients was reported to be enriched for disease-linked clones. Previously reported in reactive arthritis synovial fluid and blood were some of the motif variants. Ankylosing spondylitis blood appeared to carry a characteristic TCR beta motif of eight or nine highly homologous variants. Disease-linked clones were CD8+ and relatively rare in peripheral blood.

CDR1 is SQVTM and CDR2 is ANQGSEA in the germline V gene. This CDR3 region has 13 residues. V lost 0 bases, J lost 8 bases, and 13 bases lay in between. Libraries for TCR beta were made by quantitative 5'-RACE with molecular barcodes. Each CDR3 protein is one row after TCRdb ran MiXCR on the 5' RACE reads. The repertoire has about 200,000 distinct CDR3 sequences, about 6.7% of them found once; the top ten carry 13% to 15%. Material: blood, either unsorted or a sorted T cell fraction (not recorded which). The V and J genes are TRBV29-1 and TRBJ1-1; perhaps TRBD1 as D (5 bases). This TCR was sampled from a male donor with ankylosing spondylitis. As DNA, the CDR3 is TGCAGCGTTGAAGATGGGACGCCGCCCGAAGCTTTCTTT. This gives the protein CSVEDGTPPEAFF.